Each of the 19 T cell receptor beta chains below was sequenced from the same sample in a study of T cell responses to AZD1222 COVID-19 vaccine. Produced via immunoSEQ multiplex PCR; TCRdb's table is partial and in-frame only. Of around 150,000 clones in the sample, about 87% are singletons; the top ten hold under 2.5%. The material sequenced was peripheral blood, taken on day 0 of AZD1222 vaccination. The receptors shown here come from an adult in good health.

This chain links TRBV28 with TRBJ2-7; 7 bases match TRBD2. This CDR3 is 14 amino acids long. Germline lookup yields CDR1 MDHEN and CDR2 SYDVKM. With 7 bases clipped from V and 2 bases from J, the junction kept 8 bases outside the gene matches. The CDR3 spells CASTQTGTTYEQYF. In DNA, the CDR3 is TGTGCCAGCACTCAAACCGGGACTACCTACGAGCAGTACTTC.

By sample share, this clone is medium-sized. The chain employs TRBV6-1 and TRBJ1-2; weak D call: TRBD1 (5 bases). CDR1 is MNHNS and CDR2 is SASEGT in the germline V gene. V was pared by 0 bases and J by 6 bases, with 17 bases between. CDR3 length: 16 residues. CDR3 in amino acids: CASSEALDTPGDGYTF. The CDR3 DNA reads TGTGCCAGCAGTGAAGCTTTGGACACACCCGGAGATGGCTACACCTTC.

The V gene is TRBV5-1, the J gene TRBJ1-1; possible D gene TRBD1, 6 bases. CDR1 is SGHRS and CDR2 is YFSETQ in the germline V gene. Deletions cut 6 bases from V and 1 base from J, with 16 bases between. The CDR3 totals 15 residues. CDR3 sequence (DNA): TGCGCCAGCACCCGAGGGACACAAAAGAACACTGAAGCTTTCTTT. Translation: CASTRGTQKNTEAFF.

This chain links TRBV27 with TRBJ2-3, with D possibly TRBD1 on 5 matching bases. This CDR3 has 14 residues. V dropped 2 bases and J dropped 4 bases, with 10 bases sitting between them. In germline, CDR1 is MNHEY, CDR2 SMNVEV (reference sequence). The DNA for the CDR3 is TGTGCCAGCAGTTTACTCGGACAAGCAGATACGCAGTATTTT. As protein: CASSLLGQADTQYF.

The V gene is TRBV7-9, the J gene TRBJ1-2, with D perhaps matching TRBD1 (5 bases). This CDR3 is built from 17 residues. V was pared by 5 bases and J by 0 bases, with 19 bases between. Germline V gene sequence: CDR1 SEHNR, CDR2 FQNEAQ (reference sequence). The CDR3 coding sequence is TGTGCCAGCAGCCAAGCAATGGGGGGAAACGCTAACTATGGCTACACCTTC. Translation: CASSQAMGGNANYGYTF.

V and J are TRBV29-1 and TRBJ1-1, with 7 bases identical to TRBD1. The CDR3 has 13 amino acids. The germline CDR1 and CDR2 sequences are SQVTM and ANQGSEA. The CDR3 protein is CTGTAFQNTEAFF. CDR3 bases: TGCACCGGGACAGCCTTCCAAAACACTGAAGCTTTCTTT.

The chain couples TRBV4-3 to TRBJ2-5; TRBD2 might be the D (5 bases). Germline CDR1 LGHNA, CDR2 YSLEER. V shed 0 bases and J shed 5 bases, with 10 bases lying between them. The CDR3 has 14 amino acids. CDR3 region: CASSQEEGRETQYF. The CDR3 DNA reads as TGCGCCAGCAGCCAAGAAGAGGGTCGGGAGACCCAGTACTTC.

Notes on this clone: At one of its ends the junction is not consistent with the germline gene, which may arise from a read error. Here the CDR3 DNA reads TGCGCCAGCAGCCAAGATCGCGGGACAGGTACGCAGTATTTT. As protein: CASSQDRGTGTQYF. This chain connects TRBV4-3 to TRBJ2-3; 8 nucleotides match TRBD1. CDR1 and CDR2 (germline): LGHNA, YSLEER. The CDR3 runs to 14 residues.

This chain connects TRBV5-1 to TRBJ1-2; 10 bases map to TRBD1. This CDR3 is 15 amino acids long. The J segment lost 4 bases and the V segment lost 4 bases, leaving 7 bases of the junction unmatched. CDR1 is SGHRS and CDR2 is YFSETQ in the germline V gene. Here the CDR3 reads CASSPDRGVFYGYTF. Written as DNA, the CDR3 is TGCGCCAGCAGCCCGGACAGGGGGGTCTTCTATGGCTACACCTTC. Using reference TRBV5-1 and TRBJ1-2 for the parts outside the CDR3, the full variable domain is KAGVTQTPRYLIKTRGQQVTLSCSPISGHRSVSWYQQTPGQGLQFLFEYFSETQRNKGNFPGRFSGRQFSNSRSEMNVSTLELGDSALYLCASSPDRGVFYGYTFGSGTRLTVV.

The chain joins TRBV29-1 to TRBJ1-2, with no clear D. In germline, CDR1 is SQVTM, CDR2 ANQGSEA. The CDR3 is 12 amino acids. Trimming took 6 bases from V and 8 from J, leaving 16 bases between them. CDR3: CSVDSRGRGYTF. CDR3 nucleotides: TGCAGCGTGGACTCTAGAGGGAGAGGCTACACCTTC.

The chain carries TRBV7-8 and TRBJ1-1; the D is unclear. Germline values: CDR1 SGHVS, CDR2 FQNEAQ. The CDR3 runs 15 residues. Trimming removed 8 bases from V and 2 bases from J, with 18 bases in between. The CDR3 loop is CASGLAGAINTEAFF. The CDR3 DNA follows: TGTGCCAGCGGCCTGGCGGGAGCCATAAACACTGAAGCTTTCTTT.

This chain's CDR3 is CASSDPRLGGYF. The CDR3 DNA reads TGTGCCAGCAGTGACCCGAGACTTGGGGGGTATTTT. V gene TRBV6-1 combines with J gene TRBJ2-3; D possibly uses TRBD1 or TRBD2 (5 bases each). V dropped 3 bases and J dropped 14 bases, with 15 bases sitting between them. In germline, CDR1 is MNHNS, CDR2 SASEGT. The CDR3 length is 12 residues.

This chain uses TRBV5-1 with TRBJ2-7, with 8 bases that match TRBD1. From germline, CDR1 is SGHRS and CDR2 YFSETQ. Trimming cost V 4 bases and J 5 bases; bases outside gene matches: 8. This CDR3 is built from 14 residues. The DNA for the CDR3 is TGCGCCAGCAGCAACGACAGGGGAGCAAACGAGCAGTACTTC. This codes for CASSNDRGANEQYF.

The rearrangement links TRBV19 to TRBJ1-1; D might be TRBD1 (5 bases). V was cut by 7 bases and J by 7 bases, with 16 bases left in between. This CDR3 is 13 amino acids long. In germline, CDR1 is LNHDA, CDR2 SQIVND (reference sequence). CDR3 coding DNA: TGTGCCAGTATTAGCCAGGGCAAGGATGAAGCTTTCTTT. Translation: CASISQGKDEAFF.

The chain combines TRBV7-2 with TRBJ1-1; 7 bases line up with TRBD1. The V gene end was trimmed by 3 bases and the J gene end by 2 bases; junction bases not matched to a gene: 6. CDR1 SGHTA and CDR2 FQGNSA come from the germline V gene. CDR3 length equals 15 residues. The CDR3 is CASSFYRGKNTEAFF. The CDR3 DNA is TGTGCCAGCAGCTTTTACAGGGGCAAAAACACTGAAGCTTTCTTT.

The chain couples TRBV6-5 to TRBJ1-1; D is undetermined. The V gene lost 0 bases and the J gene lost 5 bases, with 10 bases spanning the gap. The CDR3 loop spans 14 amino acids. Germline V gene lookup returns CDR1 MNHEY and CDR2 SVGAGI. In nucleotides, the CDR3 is TGTGCCAGCAGTTACTCTTCCCTGTCAACTGAAGCTTTCTTT. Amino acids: CASSYSSLSTEAFF.

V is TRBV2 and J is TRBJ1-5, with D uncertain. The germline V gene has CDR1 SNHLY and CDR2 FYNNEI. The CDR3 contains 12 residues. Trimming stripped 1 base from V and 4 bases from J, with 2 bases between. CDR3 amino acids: CASSEGNQPQHF. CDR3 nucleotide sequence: TGTGCCAGCAGTGAAGGTAATCAGCCCCAGCATTTT.

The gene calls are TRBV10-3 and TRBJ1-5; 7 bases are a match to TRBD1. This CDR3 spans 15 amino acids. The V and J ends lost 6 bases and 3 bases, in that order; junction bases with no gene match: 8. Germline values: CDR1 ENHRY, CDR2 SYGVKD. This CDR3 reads CAISPDREYNQPQHF. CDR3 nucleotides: TGTGCCATCAGCCCCGACAGGGAATACAATCAGCCCCAGCATTTT.

The CDR3 DNA reads TGTGCCAGTAGTATTAGCGGAGATTCCACAGATACGCAGTATTTT. Protein: CASSISGDSTDTQYF. The chain recombines TRBV19 with TRBJ2-3, with D perhaps TRBD2 (6 bases). This CDR3 contains 15 residues. The V end lost 3 bases, the J end lost 2 bases, and 12 bases lay between the germline ends. From germline, CDR1 is LNHDA and CDR2 SQIVND (reference sequence).